Below are 3 T cell receptor beta chains sequenced from a single sample in a study of T cell repertoires in cytomegalovirus infection. Via MiXCR, TCRdb re-called the reads, giving one row per CDR3 protein. The repertoire consists of 340,000 or so distinct CDR3 sequences, with around a quarter occurring once and the leading ten covering less than 15%. The antigens these receptors bind are not known. Sequencing used cultured PBMCs, obtained from culture after CMV antigen stimulation. All receptors come from a human donor in good health (CMV status not recorded). Some clones in this sample may be carry-over from other donors' samples.

There are many counts of this clonotype. This chain links TRBV7-2 with TRBJ1-4; D not resolved. Trimming shortened V by 5 bases and J by 10 bases, and 11 bases separated the two germline ends. This CDR3 comprises 12 residues. Germline V gives CDR1 SGHTA, CDR2 FQGNSA. The CDR3 region is CASSPYEGKLFF. CDR3 DNA sequence: TGTGCCAGCAGCCCCTACGAGGGAAAACTGTTTTTT. Variable domain in full (rest from reference TRBV7-2 and TRBJ1-4): GAGVSQSPSNKVTEKGKDVELRCDPISGHTALYWYRQSLGQGLEFLIYFQGNSAPDKSGLPSDRFSAERTGGSVSTLTIQRTQQEDSAVYLCASSPYEGKLFFGSGTQLSVL.

The chain joins TRBV3-1 to TRBJ1-5; TRBD1 is a possible D gene (6 bases). The CDR3 has 15 amino acids. The V end lost 0 bases, the J end lost 6 bases, and 12 bases lay between the germline ends. Germline CDR1 and CDR2: LGHDT and YNNKEL (reference sequence). CDR3 in DNA: TGTGCCAGCAGCCAAGACACAGGGATAGGTCAGCCCCAGCATTTT. As protein: CASSQDTGIGQPQHF.

This chain joins TRBV6-6 and TRBJ2-1; D possibly corresponds to TRBD1 (6 bases). The CDR3 runs 16 residues. CDR1 and CDR2 from the germline V gene are MNHNY and SVGAGI (reference sequence). The V end was cut by 2 bases, the J end by 6 bases, with 17 bases between. The CDR3 protein is CASSYGQTHRGNEQFF. The CDR3 nucleotides read TGTGCCAGCAGTTACGGACAGACCCATCGGGGCAATGAGCAGTTCTTC.